This T cell receptor (beta chain) was found in a study of T-cell memory formation after mild COVID-19. MiXCR, applied by TCRdb to the 5' RACE reads, yields one record per CDR3 protein. The data contain 250,000 to 400,000 distinct CDR3 sequences, around 15% of them singletons. Germline CDR1 is SGHTA and CDR2 is FQGNSA. The CDR3 sequence is 15 residues long. J was trimmed by 3 bases and V by 2 bases; bases with no gene match: 4. The V call is TRBV7-2, the J call TRBJ1-5; 7 bases align to TRBD1. The TCR sequence derives from a man younger than 35 who had mild COVID-19 (a few samples of this study predate the infection). Cell type and time point are not known. Sequencing was performed on PBMCs or a T cell subset sorted from them (not recorded which). The CDR3 bases are TGTGCCAGCAGCTTACAGGGGGTGATCAATCAGCCCCAGCATTTT. Translating it yields CASSLQGVINQPQHF.